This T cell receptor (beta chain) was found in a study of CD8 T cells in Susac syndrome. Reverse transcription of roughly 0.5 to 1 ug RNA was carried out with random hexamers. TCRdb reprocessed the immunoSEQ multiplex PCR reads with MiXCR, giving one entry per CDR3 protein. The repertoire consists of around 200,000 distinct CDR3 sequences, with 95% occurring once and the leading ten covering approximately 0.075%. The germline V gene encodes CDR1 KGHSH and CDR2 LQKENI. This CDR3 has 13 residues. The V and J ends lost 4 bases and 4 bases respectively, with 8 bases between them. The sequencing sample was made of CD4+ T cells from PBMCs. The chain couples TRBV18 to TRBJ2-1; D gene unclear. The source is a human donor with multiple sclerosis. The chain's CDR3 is CASSLAEYNEQFF. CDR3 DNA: TGTGCCAGCTCACTGGCAGAGTACAATGAGCAGTTCTTC.